The entry below gives a single T cell receptor beta chain sequence along with its context. Its matching antigen is unknown. Each sample gave at least 6 million isolated PBMCs. A J-beta primer mix and a sample-barcoded 5' primer were used in a second PCR of roughly 7 to 12 cycles. Each cDNA molecule received a tag from a template-switch adaptor that had 12 random nucleotides. TCRdb passed the 5' RACE reads through MiXCR, listing each CDR3 protein once. This sample has roughly 1.4 million distinct CDR3 sequences; 59% occur once, and the top ten carry over 6.5%. The V end lost 5 bases, the J end lost 4 bases, and 20 bases lay between the germline ends. CDR1 is MNHEY, CDR2 SMNVEV, per germline (reference sequence). CDR3 length: 16 amino acids. This sample is part of a study of blood T cells in healthy people across ages. Study-level findings and limits: As naive T cell percentage varied, TCR beta diversity correlated strongly with it. A roughly linear age-dependent decrease characterized TCR beta diversity per million T cells.

The chain carries TRBV27 and TRBJ1-2; D may be TRBD1 (6 bases). The receptor's source is a young man in good health. What was sequenced was blood. The CDR3 reads CASSPLWDMSSYGYTF. CDR3 nucleotide sequence: TGTGCCAGCAGTCCACTATGGGACATGTCTTCCTATGGCTACACCTTC.